This T cell receptor beta chain emerged from a study of blood T cell repertoires in COVID-19. TCRdb's table, derived via immunoSEQ multiplex PCR, lists solely in-frame clones and lacks some. Of about 200,000 clones listed, around four fifths are singletons. Per the germline V gene, CDR1 is KGHSH and CDR2 is LQKENI. This CDR3 comprises 15 residues. Trimming shortened V by 3 bases and J by 3 bases, and 15 bases separated the two germline ends. This clonotype originated in a man in his fifties or sixties with COVID-19, enrolled during active disease. The material sequenced was peripheral blood. V is TRBV18 and J is TRBJ2-7; D is unresolved. Here the CDR3 reads CASSPPEQVYYEQYF. DNA for the CDR3: TGTGCCAGCTCACCGCCCGAGCAGGTCTACTACGAGCAGTACTTC.